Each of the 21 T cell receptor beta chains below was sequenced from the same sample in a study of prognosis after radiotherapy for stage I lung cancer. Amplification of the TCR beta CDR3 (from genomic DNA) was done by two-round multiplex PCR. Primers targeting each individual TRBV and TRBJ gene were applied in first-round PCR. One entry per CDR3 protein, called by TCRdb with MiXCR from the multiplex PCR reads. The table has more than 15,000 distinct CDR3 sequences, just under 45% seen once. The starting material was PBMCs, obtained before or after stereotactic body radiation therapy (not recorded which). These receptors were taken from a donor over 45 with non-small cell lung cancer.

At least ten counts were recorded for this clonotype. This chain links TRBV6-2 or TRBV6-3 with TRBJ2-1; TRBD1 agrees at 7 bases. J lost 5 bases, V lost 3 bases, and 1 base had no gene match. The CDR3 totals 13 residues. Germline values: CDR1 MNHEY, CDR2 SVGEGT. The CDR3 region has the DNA TGTGCCAGCAGTTATAGGGGGCACAATGAGCAGTTCTTC. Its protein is CASSYRGHNEQFF.

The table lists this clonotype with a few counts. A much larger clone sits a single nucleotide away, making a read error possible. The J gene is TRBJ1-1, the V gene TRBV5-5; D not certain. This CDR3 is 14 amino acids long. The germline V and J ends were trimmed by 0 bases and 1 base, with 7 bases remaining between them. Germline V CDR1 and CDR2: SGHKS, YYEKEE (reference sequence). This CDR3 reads CASSLVQSNTEAFF. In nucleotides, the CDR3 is TGTGCCAGCAGCTTGGTACAGTCGAACACTGAAGCTTTCTTT.

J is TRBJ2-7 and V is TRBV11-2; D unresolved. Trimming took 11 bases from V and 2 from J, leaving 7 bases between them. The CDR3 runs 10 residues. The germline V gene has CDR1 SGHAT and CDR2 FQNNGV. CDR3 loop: CAYPTYEQYF. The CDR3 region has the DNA TGTGCCTACCCCACCTACGAGCAGTACTTC.

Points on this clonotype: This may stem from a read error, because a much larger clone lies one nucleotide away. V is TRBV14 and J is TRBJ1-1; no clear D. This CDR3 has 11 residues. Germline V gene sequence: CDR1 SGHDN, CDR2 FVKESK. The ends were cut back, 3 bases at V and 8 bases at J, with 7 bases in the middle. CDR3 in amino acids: CASSHVSEAFF. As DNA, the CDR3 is TGTGCCAGCAGCCACGTTTCCGAAGCTTTCTTT.

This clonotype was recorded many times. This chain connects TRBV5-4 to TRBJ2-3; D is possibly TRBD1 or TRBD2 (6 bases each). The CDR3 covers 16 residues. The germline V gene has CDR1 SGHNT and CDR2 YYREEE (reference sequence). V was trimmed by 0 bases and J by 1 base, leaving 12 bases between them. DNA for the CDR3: TGTGCCAGCAGCTTGGCTGGGGGGCCGGGCACAGATACGCAGTATTTT. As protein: CASSLAGGPGTDTQYF.

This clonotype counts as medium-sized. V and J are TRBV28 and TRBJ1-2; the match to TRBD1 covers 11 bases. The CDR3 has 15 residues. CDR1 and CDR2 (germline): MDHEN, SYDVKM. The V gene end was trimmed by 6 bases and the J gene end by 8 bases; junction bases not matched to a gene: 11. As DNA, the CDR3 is TGTGCCAGCAGAATACGGACAGGGGGCGTGAAGGGCTACACCTTC. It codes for CASRIRTGGVKGYTF.

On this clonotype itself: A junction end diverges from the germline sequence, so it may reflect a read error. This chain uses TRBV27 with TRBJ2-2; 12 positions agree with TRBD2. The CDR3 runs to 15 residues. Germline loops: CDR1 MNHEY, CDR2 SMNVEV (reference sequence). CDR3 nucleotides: TGTGCCAGCAGTATGACTAGCGGGAGCCCCTGGGACCTGTTTTTT. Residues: CASSMTSGSPWDLFF.

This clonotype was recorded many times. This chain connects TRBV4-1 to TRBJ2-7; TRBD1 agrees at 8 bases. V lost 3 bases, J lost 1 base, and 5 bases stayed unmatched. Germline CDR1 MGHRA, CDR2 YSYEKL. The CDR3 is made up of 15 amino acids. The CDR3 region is CASSQPRQGSYEQYF. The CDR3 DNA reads TGCGCCAGCAGCCAGCCTAGACAGGGGTCCTACGAGCAGTACTTC.

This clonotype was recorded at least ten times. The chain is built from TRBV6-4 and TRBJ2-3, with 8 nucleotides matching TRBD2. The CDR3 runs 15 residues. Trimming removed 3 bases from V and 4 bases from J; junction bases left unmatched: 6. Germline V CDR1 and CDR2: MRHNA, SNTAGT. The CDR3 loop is CASSEGAGVSDTQYF. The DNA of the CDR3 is TGTGCCAGCAGTGAGGGAGCGGGGGTTTCAGATACGCAGTATTTT.

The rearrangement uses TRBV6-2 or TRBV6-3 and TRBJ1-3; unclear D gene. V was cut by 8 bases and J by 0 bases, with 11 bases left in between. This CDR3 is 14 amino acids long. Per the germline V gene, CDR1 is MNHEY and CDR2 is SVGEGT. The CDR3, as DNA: TGTGCCAGCGCTGACCTGAGCTCTGGAAACACCATATATTTT. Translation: CASADLSSGNTIYF.

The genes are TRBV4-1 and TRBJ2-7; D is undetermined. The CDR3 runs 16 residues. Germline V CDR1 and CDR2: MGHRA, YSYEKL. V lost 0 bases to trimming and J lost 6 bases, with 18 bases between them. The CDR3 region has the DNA TGCGCCAGCAGCCAAGATTCGGTGGGTGCATGGACCGAGCAGTACTTC. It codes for CASSQDSVGAWTEQYF.

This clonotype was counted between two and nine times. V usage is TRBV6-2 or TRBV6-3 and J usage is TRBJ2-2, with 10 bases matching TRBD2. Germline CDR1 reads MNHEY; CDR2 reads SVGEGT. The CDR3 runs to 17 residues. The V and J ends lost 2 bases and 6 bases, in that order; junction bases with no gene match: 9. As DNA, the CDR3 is TGTGCCAGCAGTTACGCTGGAGCGGGAGGGCTGGCCGGGGAGCTGTTTTTT. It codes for CASSYAGAGGLAGELFF.

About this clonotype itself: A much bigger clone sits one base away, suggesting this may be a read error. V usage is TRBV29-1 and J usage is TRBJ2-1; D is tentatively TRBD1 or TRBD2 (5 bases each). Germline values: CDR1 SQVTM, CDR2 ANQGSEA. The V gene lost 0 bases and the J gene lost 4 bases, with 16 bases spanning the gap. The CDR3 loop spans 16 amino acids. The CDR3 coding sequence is TGCAGCGTTGAAGATATGGGACCCTTTTTATACAATGAGCAGTTCTTC. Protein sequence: CSVEDMGPFLYNEQFF.

CDR3 sequence (DNA): TGCGCCAGCAGAGTACAAGTCACCGGGGAGCTGTTTTTT. It translates to CASRVQVTGELFF. J is TRBJ2-2 and V is TRBV5-1; unclear D gene. V dropped 5 bases and J dropped 4 bases, with 9 bases sitting between them. The CDR3 totals 13 residues. In germline, CDR1 is SGHRS, CDR2 YFSETQ.

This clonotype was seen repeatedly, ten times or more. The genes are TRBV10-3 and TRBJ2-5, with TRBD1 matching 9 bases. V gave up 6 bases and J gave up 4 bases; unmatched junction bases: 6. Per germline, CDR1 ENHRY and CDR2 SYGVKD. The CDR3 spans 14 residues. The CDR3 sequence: CAISQGQGLETQYF. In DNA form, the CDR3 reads TGTGCCATCAGCCAGGGACAGGGACTAGAGACCCAGTACTTC.

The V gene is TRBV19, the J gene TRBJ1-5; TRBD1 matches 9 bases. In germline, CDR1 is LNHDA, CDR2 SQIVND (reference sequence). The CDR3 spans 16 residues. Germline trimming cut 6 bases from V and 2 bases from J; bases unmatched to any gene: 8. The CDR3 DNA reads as TGTGCCAGTAGCCGAGGACAGGGGTTGGGCAATCAGCCCCAGCATTTT. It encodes CASSRGQGLGNQPQHF. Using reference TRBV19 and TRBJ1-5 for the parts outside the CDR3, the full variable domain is DGGITQSPKYLFRKEGQNVTLSCEQNLNHDAMYWYRQDPGQGLRLIYYSQIVNDFQKGDIAEGYSVSREKKESFPLTVTSAQKNPTAFYLCASSRGQGLGNQPQHFGDGTRLSIL.

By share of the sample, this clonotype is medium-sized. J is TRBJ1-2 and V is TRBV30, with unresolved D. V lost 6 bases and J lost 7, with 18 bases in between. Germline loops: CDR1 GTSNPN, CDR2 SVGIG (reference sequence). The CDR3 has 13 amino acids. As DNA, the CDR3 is TGTGCCTGCCCTCCGGGAGCCGGACTTGGCTACACCTTC. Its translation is CACPPGAGLGYTF.

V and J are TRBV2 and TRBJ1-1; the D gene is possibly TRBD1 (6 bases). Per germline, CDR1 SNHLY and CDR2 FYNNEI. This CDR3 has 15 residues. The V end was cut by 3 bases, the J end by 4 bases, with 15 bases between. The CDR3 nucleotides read TGTGCCAGCAGTGACAGGGGCAGCAGCAGCACTGAAGCTTTCTTT. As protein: CASSDRGSSSTEAFF.

Here the CDR3 DNA reads TGTGCCAGCAGCTTAGTGCACATCTACACTGAAGCTTTCTTT. Amino acid sequence: CASSLVHIYTEAFF. J is TRBJ1-1 and V is TRBV7-2; D remains unclear. This CDR3 comprises 14 residues. V lost 1 base and J 3 bases, leaving 9 bases between the germline ends. Germline loops: CDR1 SGHTA, CDR2 FQGNSA.

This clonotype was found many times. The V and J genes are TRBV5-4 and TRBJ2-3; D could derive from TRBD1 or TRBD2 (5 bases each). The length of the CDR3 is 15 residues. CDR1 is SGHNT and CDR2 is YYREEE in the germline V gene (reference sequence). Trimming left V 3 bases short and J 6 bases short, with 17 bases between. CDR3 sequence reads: CASSWDRDAPDTQYF. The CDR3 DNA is TGTGCCAGCAGCTGGGATAGGGACGCTCCGGATACGCAGTATTTT.

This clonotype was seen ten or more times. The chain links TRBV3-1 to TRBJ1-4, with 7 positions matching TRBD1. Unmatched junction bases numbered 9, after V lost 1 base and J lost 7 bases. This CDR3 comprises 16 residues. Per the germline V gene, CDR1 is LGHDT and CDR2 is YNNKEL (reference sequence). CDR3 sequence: CASSQGKTGFVEKLFF. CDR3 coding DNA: TGTGCCAGCAGCCAAGGAAAGACAGGGTTTGTTGAAAAACTGTTTTTT.